A single sample gave rise to the 9 T cell receptor beta chains below, sequenced in a study of CD8+ T cells in alopecia areata. Once RNA had been extracted, it was reverse transcribed into cDNA to act as the sequencing template. Assay: immunoSEQ multiplex PCR; the TCRdb copy retains only in-frame clones and omits some. The profile shows 65,000 to 95,000 clones, roughly half of them singletons. Sequencing was done on a sample of NKG2D-high CD8+ T cells sorted from blood. These receptors were obtained from a human donor with alopecia areata.

The chain couples TRBV9 to TRBJ2-2, with 11 bases fitting TRBD1. V shed 0 bases and J 6 bases; nucleotides not matched to a gene: 1. The CDR3 covers 15 residues. The germline CDR1 and CDR2 sequences are SGDLS and YYNGEE. This CDR3 is CASSVAGQGAGELFF. The DNA of the CDR3 is TGTGCCAGCAGCGTAGCGGGACAGGGGGCCGGGGAGCTGTTTTTT.

This clone has only a few counts. CDR3 in amino acids: CASSVAGASEKLFF. CDR3 in DNA: TGTGCCAGCAGCGTAGCGGGCGCCTCCGAAAAACTGTTTTTT. This chain uses TRBV9 with TRBJ1-4; D remains unclear. Germline CDR1 and CDR2: SGDLS and YYNGEE. Between the trimmed V and J ends, which lost 0 bases and 8 bases, there was a span of 11 bases. The length of the CDR3 is 14 residues.

This chain connects TRBV29-1 to TRBJ2-7; tentatively, D is TRBD2 (5 bases). The CDR3 sequence is 11 residues long. Germline V gives CDR1 SQVTM, CDR2 ANQGSEA. V lost 6 bases, J lost 0 bases, and 6 bases lay in between. The CDR3 nucleotides read TGCAGCGTCGGGGACTCCTACGAGCAGTACTTC. This sequence encodes CSVGDSYEQYF.

This rearrangement joins TRBV6-6 to TRBJ2-5, with no clear D. The V end was cut by 5 bases, the J end by 2 bases, with 12 bases between. The germline CDR1 and CDR2 sequences are MNHNY and SVGAGI (reference sequence). This CDR3 is 14 amino acids long. This CDR3 reads CASSGAYTQETQYF. The CDR3 coding sequence is TGTGCCAGCAGTGGAGCCTACACACAAGAGACCCAGTACTTC.

V and J are TRBV4-1 and TRBJ2-1; D unclear. V was cut by 0 bases and J by 5 bases, with 8 bases left in between. This CDR3 contains 14 residues. Germline values: CDR1 MGHRA, CDR2 YSYEKL. Here the CDR3 DNA reads TGCGCCAGCAGCCAAGAAGTGGCGAACAATGAGCAGTTCTTC. It translates to CASSQEVANNEQFF.

CDR3 amino acids: CASSVAGQYEQYF. The DNA for the CDR3 is TGTGCCAGCAGCGTAGCAGGGCAGTACGAGCAGTACTTC. The rearrangement uses TRBV9 and TRBJ2-7; D may be TRBD1 (5 bases). V was clipped by 0 bases and J by 4 bases, with 8 bases between them. From germline, CDR1 is SGDLS and CDR2 YYNGEE. There are 13 residues in the CDR3.

The V call is TRBV28, the J call TRBJ1-2; no clear D. Germline lookup yields CDR1 MDHEN and CDR2 SYDVKM. The CDR3 has 14 amino acids. V lost 8 bases to trimming and J lost 2 bases, with 15 bases between them. CDR3 protein: CASLRRGTNYGYTF. The CDR3 region has the DNA TGTGCCAGCCTTAGGCGGGGTACGAACTATGGCTACACCTTC.

This clone was picked up a small number of times. The V and J genes are TRBV5-1 and TRBJ2-7; either TRBD1 or TRBD2 may fit D (5 bases each). Germline lookup yields CDR1 SGHRS and CDR2 YFSETQ. This CDR3 comprises 17 residues. The V end lost 1 base, the J end lost 0 bases, and 17 bases lay between the germline ends. The CDR3 spells CASSLWDGGKLSYEQYF. In DNA form, the CDR3 reads TGCGCCAGCAGCTTGTGGGACGGCGGTAAACTCTCCTACGAGCAGTACTTC.

The chain employs TRBV5-4 and TRBJ2-1; D unclear. Trimming shortened V by 4 bases and J by 6 bases, and 8 bases separated the two germline ends. CDR3 length: 12 residues. The germline gives CDR1 SGHNT, CDR2 YYREEE (reference sequence). CDR3 sequence reads: CASSVGINEQFF. The DNA for the CDR3 is TGTGCCAGCAGCGTCGGTATCAATGAGCAGTTCTTC.